This entry concerns a single T cell receptor beta chain. The sample belongs to a study of OX40 agonist ivuxolimab in advanced cancers. Germline V gene sequence: CDR1 MNHNS, CDR2 SASEGT. Trimming took off 2 bases at V and 11 bases at J, with 12 bases between the two ends. The CDR3 length is 12 residues. Using immunoSEQ multiplex PCR, the repertoire was profiled, and TCRdb retains in-frame clones only, with some absent. The table records over 45,000 clones, approximately 86% of them present only once. Sequencing used CD4+ or CD8+ T cells sorted from blood, obtained in a trial of the OX40 agonist ivuxolimab. The chain uses TRBV6-1 and TRBJ1-1; D gene unclear. This clonotype originated in an adult with an advanced solid tumor such as melanoma, head and neck, liver or kidney cancer. The CDR3 spells CASSERGGFAFF. CDR3 bases: TGTGCCAGCAGTGAAAGAGGAGGGTTCGCTTTCTTT.